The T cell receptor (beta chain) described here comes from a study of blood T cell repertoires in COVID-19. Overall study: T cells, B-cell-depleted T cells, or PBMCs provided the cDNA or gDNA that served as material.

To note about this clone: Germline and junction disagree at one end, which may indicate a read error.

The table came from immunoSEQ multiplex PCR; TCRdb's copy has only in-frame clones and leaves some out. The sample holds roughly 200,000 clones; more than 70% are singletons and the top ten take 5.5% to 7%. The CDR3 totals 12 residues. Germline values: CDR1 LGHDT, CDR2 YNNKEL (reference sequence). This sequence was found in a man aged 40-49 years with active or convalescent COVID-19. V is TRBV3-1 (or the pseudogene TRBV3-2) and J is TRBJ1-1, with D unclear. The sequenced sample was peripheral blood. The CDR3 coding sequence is TGTGCCAGCAGCCAAGGCAACAGTGAAGCTTTCTTT. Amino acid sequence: CASSQGNSEAFF.